Each of the 23 T cell receptor beta chains below was sequenced from the same sample in a study of shared clonotypes between healthy human individuals. Profiling relied on immunoSEQ multiplex PCR, and the TCRdb table lists in-frame clones only, not all of them. Among about 2.4 million clones listed, approximately 94% were seen once. Sample: naive CD4+ T cells sorted from blood. Subset reported: CD45RA+ positively selected. These receptor sequences come from a man aged 18 to 29 in good health.

The chain is built from TRBV4-3 and TRBJ1-3; tentative D call: TRBD1 (6 bases). Trimming removed 1 base from V and 0 bases from J, with 22 bases in between. From germline, CDR1 is LGHNA and CDR2 YSLEER. The CDR3 consists of 20 residues. CDR3 sequence: CASSQVLDSLSYISGNTIYF. CDR3 DNA: TGCGCCAGCAGCCAAGTCCTGGACAGCCTATCTTATATCTCTGGAAACACCATATATTTT.

The rearrangement uses TRBV30 and TRBJ2-5, with D unresolved. From germline, CDR1 is GTSNPN and CDR2 SVGIG (reference sequence). There are 13 residues in the CDR3. V lost 0 bases to trimming and J lost 1 base, with 6 bases between them. The CDR3 here is CAWSVVSQETQYF. The DNA of the CDR3 is TGTGCCTGGAGTGTGGTCTCCCAAGAGACCCAGTACTTC.

Comment on this clone: This sample includes further DNA sequences coding for the same CDR3. CDR3 sequence reads: CASSSSGPYEQYF. In DNA, the CDR3 is TGTGCCAGCAGCTCCTCAGGACCCTACGAGCAGTACTTC. This chain connects TRBV28 to TRBJ2-7; D ambiguous. V lost 6 bases and J 2 bases, leaving 11 bases between the germline ends. Germline CDR1 reads MDHEN; CDR2 reads SYDVKM. CDR3 length: 13 amino acids.

CDR3 DNA sequence: TGTGCCAGCAGCCTTTCGGGGCTCCCAAACACCGGGGAGCTGTTTTTT. The encoded protein is CASSLSGLPNTGELFF. The chain links TRBV4-2 to TRBJ2-2; D tentatively reads TRBD1 or TRBD2 (5 bases each). There are 16 residues in the CDR3. V was cut by 4 bases and J by 2 bases, with 14 bases left in between. Looked up from germline, CDR1 is LGHNA and CDR2 is YNFKEQ.

V usage is TRBV27 and J usage is TRBJ2-1, with 8 bases matching TRBD2. The CDR3 runs 13 residues. Trimming at V came to 8 bases and at J to 9 bases, leaving 9 bases not matched to a gene. Germline assignment: CDR1 MNHEY and CDR2 SMNVEV (reference sequence). The CDR3 region is CASSNGRGGEQFF. In DNA form, the CDR3 reads TGTGCCAGCTCAAACGGACGGGGGGGTGAGCAGTTCTTC.

V gene TRBV7-2 combines with J gene TRBJ2-1; TRBD2 might be the D (5 bases). The CDR3 totals 14 residues. Germline V gene data show CDR1 as SGHTA and CDR2 as FQGNSA. The V gene lost 1 base and the J gene lost 6 bases, with 10 bases spanning the gap. CDR3 in DNA: TGTGCCAGCAGCTTAGAAAGGCGGGCCAATGAGCAGTTCTTC. Translated, it gives CASSLERRANEQFF. Full variable domain (outside the CDR3, taken from reference TRBV7-2 and TRBJ2-1): GAGVSQSPSNKVTEKGKDVELRCDPISGHTALYWYRQSLGQGLEFLIYFQGNSAPDKSGLPSDRFSAERTGGSVSTLTIQRTQQEDSAVYLCASSLERRANEQFFGPGTRLTVL.

This sequence joins TRBV9 and TRBJ2-3, with TRBD2 matching 12 bases. Germline loops: CDR1 SGDLS, CDR2 YYNGEE. The CDR3 has 17 amino acids. J lost 9 bases, V lost 0 bases, and 11 bases had no gene match. CDR3 coding DNA: TGTGCCAGCAGCGTAGGGTGGTCTAGCGGGAGGGCCGTCACGCAGTATTTT. It specifies CASSVGWSSGRAVTQYF.

V and J are TRBV5-1 and TRBJ1-1; the match to TRBD1 covers 10 bases. The CDR3 totals 17 residues. Looked up from germline, CDR1 is SGHRS and CDR2 is YFSETQ. The trim removed 0 bases at V and 5 bases at J, leaving 10 bases unmatched. The CDR3 DNA reads as TGCGCCAGCAGCTTGGAGGGGACAGGGGCCCCGGGGACTGAAGCTTTCTTT. Its protein product is CASSLEGTGAPGTEAFF.

The CDR3 DNA reads as TGTGCCAGCAGCTTAATACAGGGGGTGGAGACCCAGTACTTC. Translated, it gives CASSLIQGVETQYF. V and J are TRBV7-2 and TRBJ2-5; 8 nucleotides line up with TRBD1. V lost 2 bases, J lost 5 bases, and 4 bases stayed unmatched. Germline V gene data show CDR1 as SGHTA and CDR2 as FQGNSA. The CDR3 covers 14 residues.

This clone was found once. The rearrangement joins TRBV5-8 to TRBJ1-4; D gene ambiguous. Trimming removed 7 bases from V and 3 bases from J, with 10 bases in between. CDR3 length: 13 residues. The germline CDR1 and CDR2 sequences are SGHTS and YDEGEE. The CDR3 loop reads CASRAIANEKLFF. In DNA form, the CDR3 reads TGTGCCAGCCGGGCAATTGCTAATGAAAAACTGTTTTTT.

This clone appeared once. In DNA form, the CDR3 reads TGTGCCAGCAGTTCCTCGACAGGGGGCAGCGGGGAGCTGTTTTTT. Its translation: CASSSSTGGSGELFF. The chain has TRBV6-5 and TRBJ2-2; TRBD1 aligns across 10 bases. Germline V gene lookup returns CDR1 MNHEY and CDR2 SVGAGI. Trimming cost V 4 bases and J 7 bases; bases outside gene matches: 6. The CDR3 has 15 residues.

CDR3 sequence: CASSLWGAEEKLFF. In DNA form, the CDR3 reads TGTGCCAGCAGTTTATGGGGGGCTGAGGAAAAACTGTTTTTT. The chain has TRBV27 and TRBJ1-4, with D tentatively TRBD1 (6 bases). Between the trimmed V and J ends, which lost 1 base and 8 bases, there was a span of 11 bases. CDR1 and CDR2 (germline): MNHEY, SMNVEV (reference sequence). The CDR3 runs to 14 residues. Full variable domain (missing parts from reference TRBV27 and TRBJ1-4): EAQVTQNPRYLITVTGKKLTVTCSQNMNHEYMSWYRQDPGLGLRQIYYSMNVEVTDKGDVPEGYKVSRKEKRNFPLILESPSPNQTSLYFCASSLWGAEEKLFFGSGTQLSVL.

The chain employs TRBV7-2 and TRBJ2-7; 8 nucleotides line up with TRBD1. The CDR3 sequence is 15 residues long. Germline CDR1 is SGHTA and CDR2 is FQGNSA. The J segment lost 3 bases and the V segment lost 4 bases, leaving 8 bases of the junction unmatched. CDR3 loop: CASSSQAGGFYEQYF. CDR3 DNA sequence: TGTGCCAGCAGCTCCCAGGCAGGGGGCTTCTACGAGCAGTACTTC.

The chain's CDR3 is CATTQGGLVGNTIYF. The DNA for the CDR3 is TGTGCCACCACCCAAGGGGGCTTGGTTGGAAACACCATATATTTT. The chain uses TRBV6-6 and TRBJ1-3; 7 bases map to TRBD1. Per germline, CDR1 MNHNY and CDR2 SVGAGI (reference sequence). The CDR3 runs 15 residues. J gave up 3 bases and V 10 bases, and 12 bases lay outside the gene matches.

The chain combines TRBV7-3 with TRBJ1-6, with D possibly TRBD1 on 6 matching bases. Germline CDR1 is SGHTA and CDR2 is FQGTGA. V lost 4 bases to trimming and J lost 7 bases, with 11 bases between them. The CDR3 loop spans 14 amino acids. CDR3 loop: CASSSTGGNSPLHF. CDR3 DNA sequence: TGTGCCAGCAGCTCGACAGGTGGAAATTCACCCCTCCACTTT.

This clone was seen once. This CDR3 is CASSPGTGDTGELFF. The CDR3 coding sequence is TGTGCCAGCAGCCCCGGGACAGGGGACACCGGGGAGCTGTTTTTT. The chain carries TRBV6-5 and TRBJ2-2, with 10 bases matching TRBD1. Germline V lookup: CDR1 MNHEY, CDR2 SVGAGI. CDR3 size: 15 residues. V was clipped by 6 bases and J by 3 bases; unmatched bases: 4.

V gene TRBV6-1 combines with J gene TRBJ1-2; tentative D call: TRBD1 (6 bases). Germline V gives CDR1 MNHNS, CDR2 SASEGT. Trimming shortened V by 7 bases and J by 3 bases, and 18 bases separated the two germline ends. The length of the CDR3 is 15 residues. DNA of the CDR3: TGTGCCAGCATCAGGACAGTTCAGGTCGACTATGGCTACACCTTC. Its protein product is CASIRTVQVDYGYTF.

The V and J genes are TRBV6-1 and TRBJ2-7; D is uncertain. The CDR3 length is 12 residues. Trimming pared 3 bases from V and 4 bases from J, leaving 7 bases between. Germline V gene data show CDR1 as MNHNS and CDR2 as SASEGT. CDR3 protein: CASSEVRYEQYF. In DNA form, the CDR3 reads TGTGCCAGCAGTGAGGTCCGATACGAGCAGTACTTC.

This chain joins TRBV18 and TRBJ2-7; D is unclear. V lost 4 bases and J 3 bases, leaving 7 bases between the germline ends. CDR1 is KGHSH, CDR2 LQKENI, per germline. The CDR3 totals 12 residues. The CDR3 loop is CASSLVGYEQYF. The CDR3 DNA is TGTGCCAGCTCACTCGTAGGCTACGAGCAGTACTTC.

The rearrangement uses TRBV5-4 and TRBJ2-2; D possibly corresponds to TRBD2 (6 bases). V dropped 4 bases and J dropped 1 base, with 14 bases sitting between them. The CDR3 sequence is 16 residues long. Germline V gene lookup returns CDR1 SGHNT and CDR2 YYREEE (reference sequence). The CDR3 nucleotides are TGTGCCAGCAGCCTTGCGGCGGGGATGAACACCGGGGAGCTGTTTTTT. This translates into CASSLAAGMNTGELFF.

This chain uses TRBV2 with TRBJ2-7, with TRBD1 identical over 8 bases. Germline values: CDR1 SNHLY, CDR2 FYNNEI. CDR3 length: 14 amino acids. V lost 6 bases to trimming and J lost 6 bases; unmatched junction nucleotides: 10. CDR3 sequence: CASRGQGRAGEQYF. Written as DNA, the CDR3 is TGTGCCAGCAGAGGACAGGGCCGCGCTGGCGAGCAGTACTTC.

The V and J genes are TRBV5-1 and TRBJ2-5; no clear D. The CDR3 covers 14 residues. Germline V gene data show CDR1 as SGHRS and CDR2 as YFSETQ. The V and J ends lost 0 bases and 2 bases respectively, with 8 bases between them. CDR3 coding DNA: TGCGCCAGCAGCTTGGGAACAAGACAAGAGACCCAGTACTTC. Translating it yields CASSLGTRQETQYF.

The chain joins TRBV11-3 to TRBJ2-7; D is perhaps TRBD2 (6 bases). Germline CDR1 reads SGHNT; CDR2 reads YENEEA. This CDR3 region has 16 residues. The V and J ends lost 6 bases and 0 bases respectively, with 18 bases between them. This CDR3 reads CASSFLARQSSYEQYF. The CDR3 coding sequence is TGTGCCAGCAGTTTCCTAGCGAGACAAAGCTCCTACGAGCAGTACTTC.